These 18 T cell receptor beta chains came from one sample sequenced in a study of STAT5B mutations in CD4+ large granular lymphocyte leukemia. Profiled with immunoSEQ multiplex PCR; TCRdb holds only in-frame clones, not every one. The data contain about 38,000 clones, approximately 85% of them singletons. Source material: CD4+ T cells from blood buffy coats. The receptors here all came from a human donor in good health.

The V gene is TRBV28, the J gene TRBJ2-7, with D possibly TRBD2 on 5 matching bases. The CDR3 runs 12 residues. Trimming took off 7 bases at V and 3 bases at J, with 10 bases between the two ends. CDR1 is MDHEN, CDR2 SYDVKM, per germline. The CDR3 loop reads CASNSRDYEQYF. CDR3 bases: TGTGCCAGCAACTCGAGGGACTACGAGCAGTACTTC.

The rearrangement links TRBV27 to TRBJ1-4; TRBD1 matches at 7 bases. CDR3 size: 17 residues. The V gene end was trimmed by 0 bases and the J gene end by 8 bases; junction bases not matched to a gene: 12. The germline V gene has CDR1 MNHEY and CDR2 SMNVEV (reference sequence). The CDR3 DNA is TGTGCCAGCAGTTTATCGAGAAGGACAGGAGGCATGGAAAAACTGTTTTTT. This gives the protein CASSLSRRTGGMEKLFF.

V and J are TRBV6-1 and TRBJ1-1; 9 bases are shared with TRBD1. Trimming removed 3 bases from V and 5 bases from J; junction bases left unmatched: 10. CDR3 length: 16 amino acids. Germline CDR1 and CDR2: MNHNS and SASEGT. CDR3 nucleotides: TGTGCCAGCAGTGACCGACAGGGGGGGTTTAAGACTGAAGCTTTCTTT. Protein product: CASSDRQGGFKTEAFF.

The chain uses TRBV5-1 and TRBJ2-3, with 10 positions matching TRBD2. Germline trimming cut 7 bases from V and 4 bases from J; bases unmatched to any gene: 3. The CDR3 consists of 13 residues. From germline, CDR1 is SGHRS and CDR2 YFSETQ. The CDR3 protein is CASGAGGSDTQYF. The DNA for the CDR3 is TGCGCCAGCGGAGCGGGAGGGTCAGATACGCAGTATTTT.

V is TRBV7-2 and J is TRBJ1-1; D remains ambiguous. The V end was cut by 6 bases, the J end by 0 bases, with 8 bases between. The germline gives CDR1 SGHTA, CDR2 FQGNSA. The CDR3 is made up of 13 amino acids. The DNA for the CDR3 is TGTGCCAGCAGGGGATACATGAACACTGAAGCTTTCTTT. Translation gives CASRGYMNTEAFF.

CDR3 DNA: TGTGCCAGCAAAAAGGACGGCGGGAACACTGAAGCTTTCTTT. Protein sequence: CASKKDGGNTEAFF. The V gene is TRBV6-5, the J gene TRBJ1-1; unclear D gene. This CDR3 has 14 amino acids. CDR1 is MNHEY and CDR2 is SVGAGI in the germline V gene. V was trimmed by 7 bases and J by 1 base, leaving 13 bases between them.

The CDR3 DNA is TGTGCCAGCAGTTCGACAGCCCAACTCGAGACCCAGTACTTC. Protein sequence: CASSSTAQLETQYF. This chain joins TRBV28 and TRBJ2-5; weak D call: TRBD1 (5 bases). The germline V and J ends were trimmed by 4 bases and 5 bases, with 14 bases remaining between them. The CDR3 is made up of 14 amino acids. Germline V gene data show CDR1 as MDHEN and CDR2 as SYDVKM.

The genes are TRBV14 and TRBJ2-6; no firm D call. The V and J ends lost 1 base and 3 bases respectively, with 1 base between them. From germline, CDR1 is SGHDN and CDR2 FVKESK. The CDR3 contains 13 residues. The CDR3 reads CASSQGGANVLTF. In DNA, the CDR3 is TGTGCCAGCAGCCAAGGTGGGGCCAACGTCCTGACTTTC.

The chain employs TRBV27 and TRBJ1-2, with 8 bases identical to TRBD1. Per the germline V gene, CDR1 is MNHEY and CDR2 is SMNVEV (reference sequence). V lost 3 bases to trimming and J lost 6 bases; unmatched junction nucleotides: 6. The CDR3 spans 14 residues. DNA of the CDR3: TGTGCCAGCAGTTTCCGGCAGGGGGCGCATGGCTACACCTTC. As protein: CASSFRQGAHGYTF.

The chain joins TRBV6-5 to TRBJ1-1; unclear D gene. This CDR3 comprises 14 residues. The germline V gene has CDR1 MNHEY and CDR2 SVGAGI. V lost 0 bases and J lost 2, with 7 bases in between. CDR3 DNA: TGTGCCAGCAGTTACTCGGCCTTTAACACTGAAGCTTTCTTT. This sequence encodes CASSYSAFNTEAFF.

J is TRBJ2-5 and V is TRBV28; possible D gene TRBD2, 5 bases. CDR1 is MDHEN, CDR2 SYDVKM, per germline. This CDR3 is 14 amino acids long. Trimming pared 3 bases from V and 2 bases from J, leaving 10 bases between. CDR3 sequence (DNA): TGTGCCAGCAGTTTTAACCCGGGGCAAGAGACCCAGTACTTC. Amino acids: CASSFNPGQETQYF.

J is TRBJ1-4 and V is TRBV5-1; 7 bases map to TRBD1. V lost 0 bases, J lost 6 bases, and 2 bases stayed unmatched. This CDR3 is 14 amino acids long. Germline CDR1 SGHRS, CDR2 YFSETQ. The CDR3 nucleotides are TGCGCCAGCAGCTTGGTAGGGGGCGATGAAAAACTGTTTTTT. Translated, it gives CASSLVGGDEKLFF.

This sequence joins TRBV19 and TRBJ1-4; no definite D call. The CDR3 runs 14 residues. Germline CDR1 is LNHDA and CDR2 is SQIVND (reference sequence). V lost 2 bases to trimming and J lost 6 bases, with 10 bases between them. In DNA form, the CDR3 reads TGTGCCAGTAGTATACCCGGGTTCGATGAAAAACTGTTTTTT. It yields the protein CASSIPGFDEKLFF.

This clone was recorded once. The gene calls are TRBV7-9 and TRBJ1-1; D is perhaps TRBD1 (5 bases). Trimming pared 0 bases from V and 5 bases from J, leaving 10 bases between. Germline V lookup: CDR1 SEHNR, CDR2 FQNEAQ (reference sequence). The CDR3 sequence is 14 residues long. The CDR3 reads CASSLARWGTEAFF. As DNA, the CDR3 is TGTGCCAGCAGCTTAGCACGGTGGGGGACTGAAGCTTTCTTT.

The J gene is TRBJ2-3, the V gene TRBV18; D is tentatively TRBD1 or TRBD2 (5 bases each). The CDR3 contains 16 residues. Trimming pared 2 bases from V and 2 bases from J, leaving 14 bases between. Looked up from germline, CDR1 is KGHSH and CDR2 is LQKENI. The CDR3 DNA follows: TGTGCCAGCTCACCATACCAAGCGGACACCACAGATACGCAGTATTTT. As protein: CASSPYQADTTDTQYF.

For the CDR3, the DNA is TGTGCCAGCAGTACCCAATCGACACGAGGGACTGAAGCTTTCTTT. As protein: CASSTQSTRGTEAFF. V gene TRBV6-6 combines with J gene TRBJ1-1; D gene uncertain. Germline-derived CDR1 and CDR2 are MNHNY and SVGAGI (reference sequence). The V gene lost 5 bases and the J gene lost 5 bases, with 18 bases spanning the gap. CDR3 length equals 15 residues.

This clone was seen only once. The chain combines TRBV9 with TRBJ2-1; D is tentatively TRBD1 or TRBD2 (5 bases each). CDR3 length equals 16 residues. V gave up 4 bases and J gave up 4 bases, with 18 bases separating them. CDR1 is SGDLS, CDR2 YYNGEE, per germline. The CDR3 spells CASSPSLGREYNEQFF. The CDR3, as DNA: TGTGCCAGCAGCCCGTCCCTCGGCAGGGAGTACAATGAGCAGTTCTTC.

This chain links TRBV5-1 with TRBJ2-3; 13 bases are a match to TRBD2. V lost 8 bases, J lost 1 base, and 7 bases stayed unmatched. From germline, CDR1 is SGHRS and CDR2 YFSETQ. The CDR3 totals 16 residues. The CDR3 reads CASTGLAGSGTDTQYF. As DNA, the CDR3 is TGCGCCAGTACGGGACTAGCGGGGTCTGGCACAGATACGCAGTATTTT.